This T cell receptor beta chain is drawn from a study of cytomegalovirus exposure and HLA in healthy donors. Study-wide background: Membership in the Caucasian-associated ancestry cluster was found for about four fifths of 398 genotyped donors. Broader study findings: A missense DCLRE1C variant was associated with V- and J-gene trimming of TCR beta chains in a later analysis, and an independent cohort replicated the association. An analysis that came later showed most CMV-associated TCR beta chains appearing HLA-restricted.

In its sample, this clone was seen once. What it binds is unknown. Amplification used 60 Vbeta primers and 13 Jbeta primers. This table comes from immunoSEQ multiplex PCR, and its TCRdb copy is limited to in-frame clones, with some not included. This sample yields fewer than 200,000 clones, of which approximately 67% are seen a single time; around 4.3% belongs to the top ten. Germline V gene sequence: CDR1 SGHRS, CDR2 YFSETQ. V was clipped by 0 bases and J by 6 bases; unmatched bases: 4. The CDR3 loop spans 15 amino acids. This TCR was recovered from a woman between 18 and 30 years old in good health and CMV-seropositive. What was sequenced was PBMCs. This rearrangement joins TRBV5-1 to TRBJ2-1; TRBD1 matches at 9 bases. The CDR3 DNA is TGCGCCAGCAGCTTGGAGGGACAGGGCATCAATGAGCAGTTCTTC. Amino acid sequence: CASSLEGQGINEQFF.